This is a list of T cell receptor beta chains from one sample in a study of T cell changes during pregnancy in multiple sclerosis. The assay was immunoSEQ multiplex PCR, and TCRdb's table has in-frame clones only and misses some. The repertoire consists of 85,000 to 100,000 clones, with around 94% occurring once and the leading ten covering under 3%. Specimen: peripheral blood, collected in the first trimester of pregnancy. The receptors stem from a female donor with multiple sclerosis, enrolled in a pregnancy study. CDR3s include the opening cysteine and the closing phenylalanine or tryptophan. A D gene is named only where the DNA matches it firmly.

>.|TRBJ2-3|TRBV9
CASSVGLAATDTQYF
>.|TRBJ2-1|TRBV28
CASTPQASGYNEQFF
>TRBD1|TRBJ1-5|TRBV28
CASSPRQGAGNQPQHF
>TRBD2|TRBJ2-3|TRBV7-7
CASSPGLAGRTDTQYF
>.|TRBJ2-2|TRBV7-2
CASSWSPQNTGELFF
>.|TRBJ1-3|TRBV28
CASSLGSAGLRPGNTIYF
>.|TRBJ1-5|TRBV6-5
CASSSGISNQPQHF
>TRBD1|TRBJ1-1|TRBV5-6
CASSTNGQGINTEAFF
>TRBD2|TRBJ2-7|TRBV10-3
CATSSGRAGEQYF
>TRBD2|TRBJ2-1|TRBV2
CASRIGTSGYNEQFF
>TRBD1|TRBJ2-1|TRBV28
CASSLSGTDSGQFF
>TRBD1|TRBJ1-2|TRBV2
CASSSGTGYLNDGYTF
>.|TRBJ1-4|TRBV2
CASRRQEKLFF
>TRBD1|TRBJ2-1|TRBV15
CATEGQGPYNEQFF
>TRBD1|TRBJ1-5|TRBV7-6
CASSLGEPGQLRSQPQHF
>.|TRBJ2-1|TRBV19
CASSRNSGYNEQFF
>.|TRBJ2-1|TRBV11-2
CASSLFSGQFF
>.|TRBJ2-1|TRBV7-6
CASSPGLRNEQFF
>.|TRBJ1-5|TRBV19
CASSGQGRGLDWNQPQHF
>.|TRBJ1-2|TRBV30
CAWIQGEANYGYTF
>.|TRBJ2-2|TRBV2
CASMGATPRELFF
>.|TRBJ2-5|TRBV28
CASSLGAGGGETQYF
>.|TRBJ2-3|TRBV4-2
CASSQAGPGDTQYF
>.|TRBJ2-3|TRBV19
CASRPAGLATDTQYF
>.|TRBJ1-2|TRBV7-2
CASSIPGTYGYTF
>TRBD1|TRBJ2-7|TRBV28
CASRRGGFDSYEQYF
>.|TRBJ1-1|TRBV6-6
CASSHINRAPSTEAFF
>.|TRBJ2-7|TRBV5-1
CASSRSVSYEQYF
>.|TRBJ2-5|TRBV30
CAWSRIGGAETQYF
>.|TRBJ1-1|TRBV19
CASSMRTATEAFF
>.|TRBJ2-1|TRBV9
CASSVESGGASRGEQFF
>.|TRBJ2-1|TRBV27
CASSTGRDEQFF